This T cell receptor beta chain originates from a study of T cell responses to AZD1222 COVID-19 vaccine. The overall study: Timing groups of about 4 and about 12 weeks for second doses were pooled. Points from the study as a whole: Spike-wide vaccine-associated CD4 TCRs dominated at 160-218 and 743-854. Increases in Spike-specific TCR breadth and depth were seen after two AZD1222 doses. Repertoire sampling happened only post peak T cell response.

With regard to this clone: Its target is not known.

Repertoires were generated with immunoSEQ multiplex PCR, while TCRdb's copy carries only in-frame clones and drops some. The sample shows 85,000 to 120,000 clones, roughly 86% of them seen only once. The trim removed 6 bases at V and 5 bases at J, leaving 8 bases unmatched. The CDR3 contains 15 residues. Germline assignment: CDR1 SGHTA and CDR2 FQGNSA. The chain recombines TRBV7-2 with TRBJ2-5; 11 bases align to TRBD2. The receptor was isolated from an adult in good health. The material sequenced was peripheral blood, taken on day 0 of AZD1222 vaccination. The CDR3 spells CASRRTSGSWETQYF. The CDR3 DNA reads TGTGCCAGCAGGAGAACTAGCGGGAGTTGGGAGACCCAGTACTTC.